The clone carrying this T cell receptor beta chain appeared a single time. Its cognate antigen is unknown. TCRdb's copy holds only in-frame clones and misses some; the assay was immunoSEQ multiplex PCR. In the table there are roughly 380,000 clones, around 87% of which are singletons. The sample comes from a study of Ad26.COV2.S vaccination and SARS-CoV-2 variants. Study-wide background: Each vaccinee took Ad26.COV2.S intramuscularly, once or twice 56 days apart. Study-wide points: Relative to placebo recipients, vaccine recipients exhibited elevated spike-specific TCR breadth. Responses of spike-specific T cells (both CD8+ and CD4+) reportedly showed substantial breadth after vaccination. Participants given vaccine showed non-spike TCR breadth similar to that of placebo recipients.

Trimming pared 2 bases from V and 2 bases from J, leaving 7 bases between. The CDR3 extends over 13 amino acids. Germline V CDR1 and CDR2: SGHVT, SQSDAQ. Treatment in this sample: 15 to 20 received Ad26.COV2.S at low or high dose, single or two shots; roughly 5 received placebo; per-sample allocation not given. Repertoires come from day 63 after the first vaccine or placebo injection. This chain uses TRBV7-4 with TRBJ2-7; D is ambiguous. Sample: peripheral blood, taken in a trial of Ad26.COV2.S vaccine versus placebo. This receptor was obtained from a person aged 18 to 65 who received the Ad26.COV2.S COVID-19 vaccine or a placebo. As DNA, the CDR3 is TGTGCCAGCAGCTTAAAAACAGCCTACGAGCAGTACTTC. Amino acid sequence: CASSLKTAYEQYF.